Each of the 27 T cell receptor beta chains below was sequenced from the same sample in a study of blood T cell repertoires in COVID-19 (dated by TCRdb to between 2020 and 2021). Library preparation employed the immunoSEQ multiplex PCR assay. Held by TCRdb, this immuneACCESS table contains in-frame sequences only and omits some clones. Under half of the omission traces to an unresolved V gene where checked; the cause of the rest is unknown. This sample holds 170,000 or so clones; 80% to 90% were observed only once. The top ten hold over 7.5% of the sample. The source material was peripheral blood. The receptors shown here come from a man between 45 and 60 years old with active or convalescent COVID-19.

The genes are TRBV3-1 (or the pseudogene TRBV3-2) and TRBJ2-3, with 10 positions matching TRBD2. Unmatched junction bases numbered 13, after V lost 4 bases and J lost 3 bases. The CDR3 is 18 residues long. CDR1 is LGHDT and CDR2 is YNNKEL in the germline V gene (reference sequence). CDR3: CASSRSDYSGGTTDTQYF. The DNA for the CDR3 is TGTGCCAGCAGCCGTTCGGACTATAGCGGGGGGACGACAGATACGCAGTATTTT.

The CDR3 loop reads CASSQVDLGFARGDGYTF. The CDR3 region has the DNA TGCGCCAGCAGCCAAGTAGATCTAGGGTTCGCCAGGGGAGATGGCTACACCTTC. The chain links TRBV4-1 to TRBJ1-2, with D possibly TRBD1 on 6 matching bases. Germline V gene lookup returns CDR1 MGHRA and CDR2 YSYEKL. V was shortened by 1 base and J by 6 bases, with 24 bases between the two germline ends. The length of the CDR3 is 18 residues.

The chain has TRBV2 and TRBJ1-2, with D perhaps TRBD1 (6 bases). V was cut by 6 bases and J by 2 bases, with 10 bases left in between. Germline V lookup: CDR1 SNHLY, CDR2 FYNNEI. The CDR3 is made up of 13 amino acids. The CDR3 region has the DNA TGTGCCAGCAGGCTGGACAGAAACTATGGCTACACCTTC. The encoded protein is CASRLDRNYGYTF.

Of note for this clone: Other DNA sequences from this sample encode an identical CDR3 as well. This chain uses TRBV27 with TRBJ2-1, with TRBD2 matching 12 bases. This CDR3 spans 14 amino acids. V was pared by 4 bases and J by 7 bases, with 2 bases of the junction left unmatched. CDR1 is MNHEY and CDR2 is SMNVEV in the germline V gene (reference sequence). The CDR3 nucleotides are TGTGCCAGCAGTTCTAGCGGGAGGGAGAATGAGCAGTTCTTC. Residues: CASSSSGRENEQFF.

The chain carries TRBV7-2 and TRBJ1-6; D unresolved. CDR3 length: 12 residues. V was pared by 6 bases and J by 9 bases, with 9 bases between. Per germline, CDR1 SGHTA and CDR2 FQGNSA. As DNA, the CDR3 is TGTGCCAGCAGAGTTGAGGTTTCACCCCTCCACTTT. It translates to CASRVEVSPLHF.

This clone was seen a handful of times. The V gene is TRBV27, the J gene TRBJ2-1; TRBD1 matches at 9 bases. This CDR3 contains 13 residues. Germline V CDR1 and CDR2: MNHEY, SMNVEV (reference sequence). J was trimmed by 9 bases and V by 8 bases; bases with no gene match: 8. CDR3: CASGSGTGIEQFF. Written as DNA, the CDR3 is TGTGCCAGCGGATCCGGGACAGGGATTGAGCAGTTCTTC.

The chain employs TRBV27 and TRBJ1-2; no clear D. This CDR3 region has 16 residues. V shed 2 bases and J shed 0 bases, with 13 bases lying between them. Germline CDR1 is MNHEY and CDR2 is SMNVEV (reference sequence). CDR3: CASSLVSGPPNYGYTF. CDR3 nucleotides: TGTGCCAGCAGTTTAGTAAGCGGGCCCCCTAACTATGGCTACACCTTC.

CDR3 amino acids: CASRNSYSTNEKLFF. The DNA for the CDR3 is TGTGCCAGCAGGAACAGCTACTCAACTAATGAAAAACTGTTTTTT. The V call is TRBV6-5, the J call TRBJ1-4; D call uncertain. The germline gives CDR1 MNHEY, CDR2 SVGAGI. The ends were cut back, 6 bases at V and 0 bases at J, with 11 bases in the middle. The CDR3 consists of 15 residues.

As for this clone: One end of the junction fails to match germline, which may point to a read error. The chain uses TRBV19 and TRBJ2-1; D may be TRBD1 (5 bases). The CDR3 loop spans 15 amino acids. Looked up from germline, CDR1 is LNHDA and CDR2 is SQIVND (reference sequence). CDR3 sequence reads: CASSISPDKYSEQFF. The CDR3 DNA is TGTGCCAGTAGTATATCCCCGGACAAGTACAGTGAGCAGTTCTTC.

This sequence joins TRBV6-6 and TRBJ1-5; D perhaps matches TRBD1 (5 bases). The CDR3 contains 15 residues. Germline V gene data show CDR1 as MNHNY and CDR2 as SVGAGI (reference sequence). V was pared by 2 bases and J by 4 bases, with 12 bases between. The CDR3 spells CASSYHERGNQPQHF. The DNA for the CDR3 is TGTGCCAGCAGTTACCACGAAAGGGGTAATCAGCCCCAGCATTTT.

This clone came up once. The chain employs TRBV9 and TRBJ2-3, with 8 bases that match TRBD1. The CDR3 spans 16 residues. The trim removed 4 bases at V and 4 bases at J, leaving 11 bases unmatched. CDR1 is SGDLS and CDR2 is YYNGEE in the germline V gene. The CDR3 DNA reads TGTGCCAGCAGCCCCAGCCTTGGGACAGGCGCAGATACGCAGTATTTT. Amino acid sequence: CASSPSLGTGADTQYF.

The CDR3 here is CASSLAGGLQETQYF. Written as DNA, the CDR3 is TGTGCCAGCAGTTTAGCGGGGGGGCTCCAAGAGACCCAGTACTTC. This rearrangement joins TRBV6-5 to TRBJ2-5; 11 bases map to TRBD2. Germline CDR1 MNHEY, CDR2 SVGAGI. Trimming took 4 bases from V and 1 from J; bases not matched to a gene: 2. This CDR3 comprises 15 residues.

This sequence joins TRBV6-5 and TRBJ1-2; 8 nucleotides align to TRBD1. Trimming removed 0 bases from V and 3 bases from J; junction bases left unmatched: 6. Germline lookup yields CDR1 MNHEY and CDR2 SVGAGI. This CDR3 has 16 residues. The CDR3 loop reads CASSYSRAGGDYGYTF. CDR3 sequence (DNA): TGTGCCAGCAGTTACTCGAGGGCAGGGGGCGACTATGGCTACACCTTC.

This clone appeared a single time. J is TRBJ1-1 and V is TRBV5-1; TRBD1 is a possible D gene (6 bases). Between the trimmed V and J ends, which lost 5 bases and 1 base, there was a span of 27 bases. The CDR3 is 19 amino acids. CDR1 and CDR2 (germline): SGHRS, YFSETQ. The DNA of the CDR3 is TGCGCCAGCAGTCATTTAAAAACAGGGTTGCATAGTGAGAACACTGAAGCTTTCTTT. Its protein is CASSHLKTGLHSENTEAFF.

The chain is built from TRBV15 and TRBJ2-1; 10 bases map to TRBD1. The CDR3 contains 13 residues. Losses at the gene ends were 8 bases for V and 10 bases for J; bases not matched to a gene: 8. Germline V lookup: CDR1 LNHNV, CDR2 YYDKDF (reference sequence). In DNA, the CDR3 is TGTGCCACCCGACAGGGGGCGGGGAGGGAGCAGTTCTTC. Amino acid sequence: CATRQGAGREQFF.

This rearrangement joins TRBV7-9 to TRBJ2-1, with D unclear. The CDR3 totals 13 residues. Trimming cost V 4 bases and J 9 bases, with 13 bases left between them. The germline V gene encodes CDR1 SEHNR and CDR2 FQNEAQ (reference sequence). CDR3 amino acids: CASSSDWVPEQFF. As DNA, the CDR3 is TGTGCCAGCAGCTCAGACTGGGTCCCTGAGCAGTTCTTC. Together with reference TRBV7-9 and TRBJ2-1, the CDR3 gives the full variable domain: DTGVSQNPRHKITKRGQNVTFRCDPISEHNRLYWYRQTLGQGPEFLTYFQNEAQLEKSRLLSDRFSAERPKGSFSTLEIQRTEQGDSAMYLCASSSDWVPEQFFGPGTRLTVL.

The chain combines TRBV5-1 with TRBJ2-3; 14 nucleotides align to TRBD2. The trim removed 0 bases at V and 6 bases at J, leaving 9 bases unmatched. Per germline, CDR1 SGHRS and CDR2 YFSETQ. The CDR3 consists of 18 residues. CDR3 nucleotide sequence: TGCGCCAGCAGCTTGGTGGGACTAGCGGGGGTTACCCTTGATACGCAGTATTTT. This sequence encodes CASSLVGLAGVTLDTQYF.

In nucleotides, the CDR3 is TGTGCCAGCAGTTACTTCTTGACAGGAGTCTCAGGAAAACTGTTTTTT. It yields the protein CASSYFLTGVSGKLFF. The chain has TRBV6-2 or TRBV6-3 and TRBJ1-4, with TRBD1 as a possible D gene (6 bases). Per the germline V gene, CDR1 is MNHEY and CDR2 is SVGEGT. The V end was cut by 1 base, the J end by 10 bases, with 19 bases between. The CDR3 covers 16 residues.

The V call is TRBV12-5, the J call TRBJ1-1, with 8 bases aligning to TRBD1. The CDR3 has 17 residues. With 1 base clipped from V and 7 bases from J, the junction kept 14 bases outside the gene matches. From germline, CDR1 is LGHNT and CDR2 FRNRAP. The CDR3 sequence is CASGLAPPGQGMIEAFF. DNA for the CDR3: TGTGCTAGTGGTTTGGCCCCGCCCGGACAGGGAATGATTGAAGCTTTCTTT.

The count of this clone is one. The CDR3 loop is CATSRASGRTYEQYF. The CDR3 DNA reads TGTGCCACCAGCAGAGCTAGCGGGAGGACCTACGAGCAGTACTTC. The chain uses TRBV15 and TRBJ2-7; 11 bases agree with TRBD2. In germline, CDR1 is LNHNV, CDR2 YYDKDF (reference sequence). The CDR3 consists of 15 residues. V dropped 1 base and J dropped 2; count of bases not matched to a gene: 1.

The chain's CDR3 is CASSPLTGGNGYTF. The CDR3 DNA is TGTGCCAGCAGTCCTCTAACAGGGGGAAATGGCTACACCTTC. The chain uses TRBV2 and TRBJ1-2; TRBD1 matches 8 bases. The CDR3 is 14 residues long. Germline CDR1 is SNHLY and CDR2 is FYNNEI. With 5 bases clipped from V and 6 bases from J, the junction kept 8 bases outside the gene matches.

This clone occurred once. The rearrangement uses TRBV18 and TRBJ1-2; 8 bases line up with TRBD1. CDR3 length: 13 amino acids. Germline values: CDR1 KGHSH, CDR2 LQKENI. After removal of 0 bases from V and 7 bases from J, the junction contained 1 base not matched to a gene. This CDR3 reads CASSPPTGVGYTF. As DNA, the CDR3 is TGTGCCAGCTCACCACCGACAGGGGTTGGCTACACCTTC.

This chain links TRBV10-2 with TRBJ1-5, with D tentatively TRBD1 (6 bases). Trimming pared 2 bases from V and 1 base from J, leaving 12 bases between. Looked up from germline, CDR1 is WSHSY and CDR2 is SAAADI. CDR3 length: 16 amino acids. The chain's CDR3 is CASSETQGMSNQPQHF. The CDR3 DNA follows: TGCGCCAGCAGTGAGACACAGGGTATGAGCAATCAGCCCCAGCATTTT.

In nucleotides, the CDR3 is TGTGCCACCAGCAGTCGGACTAGCTGGTCTGAGGAGACCCAGTACTTC. This codes for CATSSRTSWSEETQYF. This chain joins TRBV15 and TRBJ2-5; 8 bases match TRBD2. From germline, CDR1 is LNHNV and CDR2 YYDKDF (reference sequence). V gave up 3 bases and J gave up 5 bases; unmatched junction bases: 11. CDR3 length equals 16 residues.

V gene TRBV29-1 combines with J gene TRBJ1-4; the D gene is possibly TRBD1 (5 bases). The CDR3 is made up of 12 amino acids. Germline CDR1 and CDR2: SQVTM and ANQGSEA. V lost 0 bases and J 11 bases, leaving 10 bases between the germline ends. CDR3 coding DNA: TGCAGCGTTGAAGATTCGCGACAGAAACTGTTTTTT. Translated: CSVEDSRQKLFF.

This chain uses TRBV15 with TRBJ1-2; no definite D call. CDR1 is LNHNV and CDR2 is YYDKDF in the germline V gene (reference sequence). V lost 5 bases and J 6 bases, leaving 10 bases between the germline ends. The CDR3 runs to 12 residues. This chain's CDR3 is CATSQGLNGYTF. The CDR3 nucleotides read TGTGCCACCAGCCAAGGACTGAATGGCTACACCTTC.

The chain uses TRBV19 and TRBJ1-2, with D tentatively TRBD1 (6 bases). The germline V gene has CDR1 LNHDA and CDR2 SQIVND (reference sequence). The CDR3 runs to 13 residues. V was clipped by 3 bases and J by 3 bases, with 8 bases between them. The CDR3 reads CASSMNRDYGYTF. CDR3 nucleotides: TGTGCCAGTAGTATGAACAGGGACTATGGCTACACCTTC.